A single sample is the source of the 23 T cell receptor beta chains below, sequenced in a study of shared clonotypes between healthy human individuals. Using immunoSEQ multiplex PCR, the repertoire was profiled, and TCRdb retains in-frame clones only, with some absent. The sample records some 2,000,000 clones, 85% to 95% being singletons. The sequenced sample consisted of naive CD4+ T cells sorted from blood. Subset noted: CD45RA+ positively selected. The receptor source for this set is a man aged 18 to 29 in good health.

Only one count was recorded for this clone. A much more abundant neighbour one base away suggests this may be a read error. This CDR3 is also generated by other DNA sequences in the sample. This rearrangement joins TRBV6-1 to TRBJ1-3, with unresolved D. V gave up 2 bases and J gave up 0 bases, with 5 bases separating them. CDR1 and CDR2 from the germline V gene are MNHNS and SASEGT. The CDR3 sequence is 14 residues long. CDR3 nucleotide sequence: TGTGCCAGCAGTGAACGGGGCTCTGGAAACACCATATATTTT. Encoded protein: CASSERGSGNTIYF.

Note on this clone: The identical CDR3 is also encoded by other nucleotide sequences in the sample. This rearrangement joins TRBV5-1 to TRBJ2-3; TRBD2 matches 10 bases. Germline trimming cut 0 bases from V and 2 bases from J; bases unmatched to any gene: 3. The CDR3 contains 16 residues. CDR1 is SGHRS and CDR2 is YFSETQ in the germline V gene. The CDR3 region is CASSLGSGGPTDTQYF. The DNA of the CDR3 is TGCGCCAGCAGCTTGGGTAGCGGGGGGCCCACAGATACGCAGTATTTT.

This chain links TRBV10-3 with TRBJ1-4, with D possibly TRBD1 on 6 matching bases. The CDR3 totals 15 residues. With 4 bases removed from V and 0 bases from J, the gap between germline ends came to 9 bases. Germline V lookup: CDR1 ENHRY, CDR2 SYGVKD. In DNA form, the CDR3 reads TGTGCCATCAGTGGGGGGCTTCCAACTAATGAAAAACTGTTTTTT. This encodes CAISGGLPTNEKLFF.

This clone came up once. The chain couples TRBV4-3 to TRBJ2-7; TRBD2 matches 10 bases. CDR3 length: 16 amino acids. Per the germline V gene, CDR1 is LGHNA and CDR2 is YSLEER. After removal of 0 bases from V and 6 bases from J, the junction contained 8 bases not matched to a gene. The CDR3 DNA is TGCGCCAGCAGCCAAGAACTCCTAGCGGGAGAGAGCGAGCAGTACTTC. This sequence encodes CASSQELLAGESEQYF.

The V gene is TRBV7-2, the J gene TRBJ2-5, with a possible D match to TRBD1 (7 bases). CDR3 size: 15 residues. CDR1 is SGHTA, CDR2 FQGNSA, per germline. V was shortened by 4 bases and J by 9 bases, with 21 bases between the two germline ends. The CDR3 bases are TGTGCCAGCAGCTCAGGAGGGGACAGACGCGGGGCCCAGTACTTC. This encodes CASSSGGDRRGAQYF.

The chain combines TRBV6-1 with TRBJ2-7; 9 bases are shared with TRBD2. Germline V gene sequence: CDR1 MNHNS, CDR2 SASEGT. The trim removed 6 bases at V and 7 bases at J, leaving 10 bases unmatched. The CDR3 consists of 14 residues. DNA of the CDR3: TGTGCCAGCAGACCGGGACTAGCTTTGTTTGAGCAGTACTTC. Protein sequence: CASRPGLALFEQYF.

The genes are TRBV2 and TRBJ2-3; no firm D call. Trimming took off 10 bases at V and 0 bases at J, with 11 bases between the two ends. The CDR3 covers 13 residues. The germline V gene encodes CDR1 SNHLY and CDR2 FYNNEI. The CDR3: CATSTYSTDTQYF. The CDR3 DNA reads TGTGCCACGAGTACTTATAGCACAGATACGCAGTATTTT.

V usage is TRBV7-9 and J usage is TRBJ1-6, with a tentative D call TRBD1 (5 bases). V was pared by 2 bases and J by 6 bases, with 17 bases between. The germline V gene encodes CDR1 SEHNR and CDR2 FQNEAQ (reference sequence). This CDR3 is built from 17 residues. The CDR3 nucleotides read TGTGCCAGCAGCTTAAAAGAGAGGGGTAAGGCTAATTCACCCCTCCACTTT. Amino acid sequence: CASSLKERGKANSPLHF.

The CDR3 sequence: CASSSPSGRGGFDSGYTF. Here the CDR3 DNA reads TGTGCCAGCAGCTCACCCTCGGGCAGGGGTGGTTTTGATTCTGGCTACACCTTC. The chain combines TRBV5-4 with TRBJ1-2; D may be TRBD1 (6 bases). The V end lost 3 bases, the J end lost 7 bases, and 28 bases lay between the germline ends. The CDR3 covers 18 residues. Germline V lookup: CDR1 SGHNT, CDR2 YYREEE (reference sequence).

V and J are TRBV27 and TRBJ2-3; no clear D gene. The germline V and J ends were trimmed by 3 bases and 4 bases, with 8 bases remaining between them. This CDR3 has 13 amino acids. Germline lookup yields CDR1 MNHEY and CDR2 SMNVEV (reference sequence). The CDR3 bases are TGTGCCAGCAGTTTGATGGTGGCAGATACGCAGTATTTT. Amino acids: CASSLMVADTQYF.

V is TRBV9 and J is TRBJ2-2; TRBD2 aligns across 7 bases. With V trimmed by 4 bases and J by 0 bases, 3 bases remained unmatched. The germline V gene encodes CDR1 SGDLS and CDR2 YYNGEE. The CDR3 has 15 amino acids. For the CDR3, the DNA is TGTGCCAGCAGCCATGGACTAGCGAACACCGGGGAGCTGTTTTTT. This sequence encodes CASSHGLANTGELFF.

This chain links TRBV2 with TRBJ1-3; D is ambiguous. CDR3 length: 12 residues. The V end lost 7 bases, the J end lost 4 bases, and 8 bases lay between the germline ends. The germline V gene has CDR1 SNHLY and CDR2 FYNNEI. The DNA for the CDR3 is TGTGCCAGCACCCGTACCGGAAACACCATATATTTT. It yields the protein CASTRTGNTIYF.

CDR3 region: CASSRNQETQYF. In DNA, the CDR3 is TGTGCCAGCAGCCGTAACCAAGAGACCCAGTACTTC. The chain has TRBV6-5 and TRBJ2-5; D not certain. This CDR3 has 12 amino acids. The germline gives CDR1 MNHEY, CDR2 SVGAGI. V was pared by 6 bases and J by 0 bases, with 5 bases between.

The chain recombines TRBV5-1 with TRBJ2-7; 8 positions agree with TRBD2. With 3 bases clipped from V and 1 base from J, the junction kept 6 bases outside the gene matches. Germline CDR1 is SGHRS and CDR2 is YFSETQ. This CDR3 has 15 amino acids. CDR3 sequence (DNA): TGCGCCAGCAGCTACTTAGCGGGGCAATCCTACGAGCAGTACTTC. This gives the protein CASSYLAGQSYEQYF.

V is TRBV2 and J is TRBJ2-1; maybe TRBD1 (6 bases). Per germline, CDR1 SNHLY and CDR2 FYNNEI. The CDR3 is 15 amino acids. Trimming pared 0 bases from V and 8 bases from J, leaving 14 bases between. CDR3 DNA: TGTGCCAGCAGTGAAGCGCTGGCAGGGGCGGATGAGCAGTTCTTC. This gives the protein CASSEALAGADEQFF.

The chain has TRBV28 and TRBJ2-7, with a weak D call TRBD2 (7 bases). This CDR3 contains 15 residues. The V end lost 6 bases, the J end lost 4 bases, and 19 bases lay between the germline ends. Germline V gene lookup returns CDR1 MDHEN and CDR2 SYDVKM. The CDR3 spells CASRPPGGGKYEQYF. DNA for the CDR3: TGTGCCAGCAGACCGCCTGGGGGGGGCAAGTACGAGCAGTACTTC.

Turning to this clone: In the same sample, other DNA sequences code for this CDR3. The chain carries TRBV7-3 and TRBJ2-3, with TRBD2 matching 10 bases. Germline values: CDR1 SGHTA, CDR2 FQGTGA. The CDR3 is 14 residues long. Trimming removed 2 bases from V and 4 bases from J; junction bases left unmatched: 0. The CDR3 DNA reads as TGTGCCAGCAGCTTAGGGACTAGCGCAGATACGCAGTATTTT. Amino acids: CASSLGTSADTQYF.

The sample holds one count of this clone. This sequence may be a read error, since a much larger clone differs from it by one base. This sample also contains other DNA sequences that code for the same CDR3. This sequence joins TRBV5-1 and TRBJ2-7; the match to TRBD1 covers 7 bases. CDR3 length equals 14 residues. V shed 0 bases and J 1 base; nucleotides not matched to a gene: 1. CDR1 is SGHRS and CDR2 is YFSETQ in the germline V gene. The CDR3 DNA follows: TGCGCCAGCAGCTTGGGACAGGGTTCCTACGAGCAGTACTTC. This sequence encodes CASSLGQGSYEQYF.

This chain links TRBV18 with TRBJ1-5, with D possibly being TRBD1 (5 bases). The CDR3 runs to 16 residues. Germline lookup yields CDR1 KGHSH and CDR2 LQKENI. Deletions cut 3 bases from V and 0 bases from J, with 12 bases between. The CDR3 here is CASSPVGGDSNQPQHF. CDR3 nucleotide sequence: TGTGCCAGCTCACCTGTGGGGGGGGATAGCAATCAGCCCCAGCATTTT.

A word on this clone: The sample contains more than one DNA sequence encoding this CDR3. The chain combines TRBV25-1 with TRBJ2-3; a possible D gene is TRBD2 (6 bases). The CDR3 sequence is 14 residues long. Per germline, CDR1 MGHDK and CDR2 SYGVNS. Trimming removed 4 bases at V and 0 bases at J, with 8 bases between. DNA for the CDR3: TGTGCCAGCAGTGTGGGGGGAAGCACAGATACGCAGTATTTT. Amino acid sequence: CASSVGGSTDTQYF. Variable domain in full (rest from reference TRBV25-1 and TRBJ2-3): EADIYQTPRYLVIGTGKKITLECSQTMGHDKMYWYQQDPGMELHLIHYSYGVNSTEKGDLSSESTVSRIRTEHFPLTLESARPSHTSQYLCASSVGGSTDTQYFGPGTRLTVL.

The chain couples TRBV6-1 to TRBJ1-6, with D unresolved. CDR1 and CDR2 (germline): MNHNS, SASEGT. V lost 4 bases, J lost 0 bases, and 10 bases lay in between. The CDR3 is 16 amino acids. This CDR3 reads CASSGERSSYNSPLHF. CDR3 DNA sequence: TGTGCCAGCAGTGGGGAAAGGAGCTCCTATAATTCACCCCTCCACTTT.

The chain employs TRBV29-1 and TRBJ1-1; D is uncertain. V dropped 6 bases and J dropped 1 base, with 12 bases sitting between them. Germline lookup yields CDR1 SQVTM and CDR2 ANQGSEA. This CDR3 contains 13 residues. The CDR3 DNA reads TGCAGCGTCCCCAGTGGGGAGAACACTGAAGCTTTCTTT. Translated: CSVPSGENTEAFF. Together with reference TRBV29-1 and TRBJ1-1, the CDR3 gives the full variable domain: SAVISQKPSRDICQRGTSLTIQCQVDSQVTMMFWYRQQPGQSLTLIATANQGSEATYESGFVIDKFPISRPNLTFSTLTVSNMSPEDSSIYLCSVPSGENTEAFFGQGTRLTVV.

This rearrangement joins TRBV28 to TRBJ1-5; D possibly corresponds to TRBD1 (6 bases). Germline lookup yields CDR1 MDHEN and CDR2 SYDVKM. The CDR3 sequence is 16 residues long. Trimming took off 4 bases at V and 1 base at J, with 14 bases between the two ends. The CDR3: CASSSSQGRSNQPQHF. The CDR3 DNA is TGTGCCAGCAGTTCCTCTCAGGGGCGAAGCAATCAGCCCCAGCATTTT.